These 5 T cell receptor beta chains originate from one sample sequenced in a study of blood T cell repertoires in COVID-19. This table comes from immunoSEQ multiplex PCR, and its TCRdb copy is limited to in-frame clones, with some not included. The data contain roughly 300,000 clones, roughly nine tenths of them seen just once; the ten biggest clones take up under 20%. The sequencing sample was made of PBMCs or T cells enriched from blood (not recorded which). The source is a woman aged 25 to 39 who had recovered from COVID-19.

The rearrangement links TRBV9 to TRBJ1-3; 10 bases are a match to TRBD1. Per the germline V gene, CDR1 is SGDLS and CDR2 is YYNGEE. This CDR3 comprises 15 residues. J was trimmed by 3 bases and V by 3 bases; bases with no gene match: 3. CDR3 DNA sequence: TGTGCCAGCAGCGGACAGGGGGCCGGTGGAAACACCATATATTTT. Translated: CASSGQGAGGNTIYF.

The chain is built from TRBV6-4 and TRBJ1-2; 9 bases agree with TRBD1. The ends lost 2 bases at V and 7 bases at J; junction bases unmatched: 5. Looked up from germline, CDR1 is MRHNA and CDR2 is SNTAGT. There are 14 residues in the CDR3. For the CDR3, the DNA is TGTGCCAGCAGTGACCGAACGACAGGGGGTGGCTACACCTTC. Translating it yields CASSDRTTGGGYTF.

The genes are TRBV28 and TRBJ1-2; no clear D. Trimming cost V 5 bases and J 1 base, with 5 bases left between them. The CDR3 extends over 12 amino acids. In germline, CDR1 is MDHEN, CDR2 SYDVKM. CDR3 in DNA: TGTGCCAGCAGTGGCGGTAACTATGGCTACACCTTC. It translates to CASSGGNYGYTF.

The rearrangement joins TRBV29-1 to TRBJ1-1; possibly TRBD1 for D (6 bases). CDR1 is SQVTM and CDR2 is ANQGSEA in the germline V gene. This CDR3 has 12 amino acids. The V gene lost 4 bases and the J gene lost 3 bases, with 9 bases spanning the gap. The CDR3 sequence: CSVASGDTEAFF. CDR3 DNA sequence: TGCAGCGTTGCCTCAGGGGACACTGAAGCTTTCTTT.

The chain employs TRBV5-6 and TRBJ1-2; D is perhaps TRBD1 (6 bases). The CDR3 is 14 residues long. The V gene lost 2 bases and the J gene lost 5 bases, with 13 bases spanning the gap. Germline V CDR1 and CDR2: SGHDT, YYEEEE. This CDR3 is CASSFPGDGYGYTF. The DNA for the CDR3 is TGTGCCAGCAGCTTTCCAGGGGACGGATATGGCTACACCTTC.